One sample yielded the 13 T cell receptor beta chains listed below, sequenced in a study of blood T cell repertoires in COVID-19. Measured with immunoSEQ multiplex PCR; TCRdb has only the in-frame clones, and not every one. Among 250,000 to 300,000 clones, 80% to 90% were seen once, and the ten largest hold roughly 12%. The source material was peripheral blood. These receptors all come from a woman in her 30s with COVID-19, enrolled during active disease.

The chain is built from TRBV19 and TRBJ1-2, with D hard to call. Germline V gene sequence: CDR1 LNHDA, CDR2 SQIVND (reference sequence). The V and J ends lost 6 bases and 0 bases respectively, with 8 bases between them. The CDR3 length is 13 residues. CDR3 protein: CASSTRPNYGYTF. The CDR3 nucleotides read TGTGCCAGTAGCACTAGACCTAACTATGGCTACACCTTC.

The chain is built from TRBV5-1 and TRBJ1-4; TRBD1 matches at 8 bases. Germline CDR1 is SGHRS and CDR2 is YFSETQ. The CDR3 totals 14 residues. V dropped 4 bases and J dropped 8; count of bases not matched to a gene: 7. This CDR3 is CASSVQGVGEKLFF. Written as DNA, the CDR3 is TGCGCCAGCAGCGTACAGGGGGTAGGGGAAAAACTGTTTTTT.

The chain is built from TRBV3-1 (or the pseudogene TRBV3-2) and TRBJ1-6; 11 positions agree with TRBD1. This CDR3 has 16 residues. Germline V gives CDR1 LGHDT, CDR2 YNNKEL (reference sequence). The junction had 9 bases not matched to a gene; V was cut back by 5 bases and J by 9 bases. The CDR3 region is CASSKKGGTGGSPLHF. Written as DNA, the CDR3 is TGTGCCAGCAGCAAAAAGGGCGGGACAGGGGGTTCACCCCTCCACTTT.

The chain carries TRBV18 and TRBJ2-5; 9 nucleotides line up with TRBD2. The CDR3 is made up of 15 amino acids. The V gene's germline CDR1 is KGHSH and CDR2 LQKENI. The ends lost 4 bases at V and 2 bases at J; junction bases unmatched: 5. Here the CDR3 DNA reads TGTGCCAGCTCACAAAGACTAGCGGAACAAGAGACCCAGTACTTC. Translated, it gives CASSQRLAEQETQYF.

The rearrangement joins TRBV4-2 to TRBJ1-1, with 12 bases that match TRBD1. The germline V gene encodes CDR1 LGHNA and CDR2 YNFKEQ. CDR3 length: 17 amino acids. V shed 1 base, J shed 5 bases, and the junction held 8 bases outside the gene matches. The CDR3, as DNA: TGTGCCAGCAGCCAAGTCGGGACAGGGGGCGCGGGGACTGAAGCTTTCTTT. Its translation: CASSQVGTGGAGTEAFF.

This clone was seen more than once but under ten times. V and J are TRBV7-9 and TRBJ1-6; D ambiguous. Trimming removed 5 bases at V and 0 bases at J, with 14 bases between. The length of the CDR3 is 17 residues. Germline-derived CDR1 and CDR2 are SEHNR and FQNEAQ (reference sequence). In DNA, the CDR3 is TGTGCCAGCAGCAAAGTAGGATCTAGCTCCTATAATTCACCCCTCCACTTT. This gives the protein CASSKVGSSSYNSPLHF.

The chain carries TRBV23-1 and TRBJ2-7; perhaps TRBD2 as D (5 bases). TRBV23-1 is treated as an ORF (open reading frame) with a function not yet certain. The CDR3 is 17 residues long. V lost 3 bases, J lost 1 base, and 19 bases lay in between. The CDR3 protein is CASSHSIGVGASYEQYF. CDR3 DNA: TGCGCCAGCAGTCACTCTATCGGGGTGGGAGCGTCCTACGAGCAGTACTTC.

The chain links TRBV4-1 to TRBJ2-1, with 11 positions matching TRBD2. The CDR3 extends over 18 amino acids. V gave up 0 bases and J gave up 7 bases; unmatched junction bases: 11. The germline gives CDR1 MGHRA, CDR2 YSYEKL. For the CDR3, the DNA is TGCGCCAGCAGCCAAGATAGGGTGGCTAGCGGGGGGCGAAATGAGCAGTTCTTC. Translated, it gives CASSQDRVASGGRNEQFF.

The chain couples TRBV28 to TRBJ2-1, with 13 bases that match TRBD2. Germline-derived CDR1 and CDR2 are MDHEN and SYDVKM. Unmatched junction bases numbered 11, after V lost 6 bases and J lost 6 bases. The CDR3 totals 17 residues. CDR3 residues: CASSHRPGLAGFNEQFF. CDR3 coding DNA: TGTGCCAGCAGCCACCGCCCGGGACTAGCGGGGTTCAATGAGCAGTTCTTC.

V is TRBV11-2 and J is TRBJ2-3; TRBD2 agrees at 8 bases. CDR3 length: 15 amino acids. CDR1 is SGHAT and CDR2 is FQNNGV in the germline V gene. Trimming removed 3 bases from V and 2 bases from J; junction bases left unmatched: 4. The DNA for the CDR3 is TGTGCCAGCAGCTTGGCGGGGGGTACCACAGATACGCAGTATTTT. Residues: CASSLAGGTTDTQYF.

The CDR3 DNA reads TGTGCCAGCAGCTTGGGTCCTACTAGCACAGATACGCAGTATTTT. Its protein is CASSLGPTSTDTQYF. The chain is built from TRBV5-6 and TRBJ2-3, with D unclear. The V gene lost 0 bases and the J gene lost 0 bases, with 8 bases spanning the gap. The CDR3 covers 15 residues. Germline values: CDR1 SGHDT, CDR2 YYEEEE. The full variable domain, its missing parts supplied by reference TRBV5-6 and TRBJ2-3, is DAGVTQSPTHLIKTRGQQVTLRCSPKSGHDTVSWYQQALGQGPQFIFQYYEEEERQRGNFPDRFSGHQFPNYSSELNVNALLLGDSALYLCASSLGPTSTDTQYFGPGTRLTVL.

As for this clone: One junction end disagrees with the germline gene, perhaps due to a read error. The J gene is TRBJ2-1, the V gene TRBV19; the match to TRBD2 covers 11 bases. Germline assignment: CDR1 LNHDA and CDR2 SQIVND (reference sequence). This CDR3 has 14 amino acids. The CDR3 here is CASSIAGGPNEQFF. CDR3 in DNA: TGTGCCAGTAGCATAGCGGGGGGGCCGAATGAGCAGTTCTTC.

This chain joins TRBV2 and TRBJ1-4, with TRBD1 matching over 9 bases. V lost 6 bases and J lost 0; bases outside the gene matches: 5. This CDR3 is built from 16 residues. The germline CDR1 and CDR2 sequences are SNHLY and FYNNEI. The CDR3 coding sequence is TGTGCCAGCAGCGCGGACAGGGGTGCAACTAATGAAAAACTGTTTTTT. This translates into CASSADRGATNEKLFF.